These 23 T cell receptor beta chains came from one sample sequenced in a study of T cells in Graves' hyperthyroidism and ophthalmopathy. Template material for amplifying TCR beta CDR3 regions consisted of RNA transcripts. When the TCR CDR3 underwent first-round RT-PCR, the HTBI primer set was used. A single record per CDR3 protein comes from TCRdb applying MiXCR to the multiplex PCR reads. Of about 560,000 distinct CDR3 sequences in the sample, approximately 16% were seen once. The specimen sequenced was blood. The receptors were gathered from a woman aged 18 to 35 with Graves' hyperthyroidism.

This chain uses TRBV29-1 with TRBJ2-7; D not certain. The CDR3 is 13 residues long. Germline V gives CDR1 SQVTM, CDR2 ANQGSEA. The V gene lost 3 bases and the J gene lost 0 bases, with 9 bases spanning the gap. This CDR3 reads CSVDGSSSYEQYF. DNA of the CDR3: TGCAGCGTTGACGGGTCAAGCTCCTACGAGCAGTACTTC.

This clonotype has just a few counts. The CDR3 coding sequence is TGTGCCTGGAGTGTGATAAGGGTCGGGGAGCTGTTTTTT. Its protein is CAWSVIRVGELFF. The chain joins TRBV30 to TRBJ2-2; D is undetermined. Trimming removed 0 bases at V and 7 bases at J, with 9 bases between. CDR3 length equals 13 residues. CDR1 is GTSNPN, CDR2 SVGIG, per germline (reference sequence).

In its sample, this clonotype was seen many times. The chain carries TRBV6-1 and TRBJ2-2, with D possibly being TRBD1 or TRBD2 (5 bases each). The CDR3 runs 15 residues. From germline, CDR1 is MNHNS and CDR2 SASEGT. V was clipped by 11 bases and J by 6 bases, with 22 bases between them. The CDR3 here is CAGNVGDQESGELFF. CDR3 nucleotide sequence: TGTGCCGGAAACGTGGGGGATCAAGAATCCGGGGAGCTGTTTTTT.

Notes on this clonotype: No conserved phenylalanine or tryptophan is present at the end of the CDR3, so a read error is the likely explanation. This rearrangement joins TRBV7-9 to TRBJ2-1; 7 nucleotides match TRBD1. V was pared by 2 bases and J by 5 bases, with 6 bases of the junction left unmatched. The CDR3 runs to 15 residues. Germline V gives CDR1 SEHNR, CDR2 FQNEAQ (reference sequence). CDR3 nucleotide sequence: TGTGCCAGCAGCTTACCGTACAGGGGTGACAATGAGCAGTTCTCC. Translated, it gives CASSLPYRGDNEQFS.

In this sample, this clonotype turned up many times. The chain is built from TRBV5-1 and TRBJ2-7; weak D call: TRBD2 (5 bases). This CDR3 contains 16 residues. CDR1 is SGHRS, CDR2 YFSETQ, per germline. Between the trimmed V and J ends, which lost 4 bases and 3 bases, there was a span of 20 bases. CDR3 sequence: CASSLRLRENSYEQYF. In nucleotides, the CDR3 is TGCGCCAGCAGCCTCCGCCTCCGGGAAAATAGCTACGAGCAGTACTTC.

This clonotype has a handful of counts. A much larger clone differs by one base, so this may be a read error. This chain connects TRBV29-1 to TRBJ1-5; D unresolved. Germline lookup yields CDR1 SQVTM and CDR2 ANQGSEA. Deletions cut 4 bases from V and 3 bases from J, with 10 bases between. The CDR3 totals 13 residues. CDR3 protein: CSVGSDNNQPQHF. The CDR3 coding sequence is TGCAGCGTTGGGTCAGATAACAATCAGCCCCAGCATTTT.

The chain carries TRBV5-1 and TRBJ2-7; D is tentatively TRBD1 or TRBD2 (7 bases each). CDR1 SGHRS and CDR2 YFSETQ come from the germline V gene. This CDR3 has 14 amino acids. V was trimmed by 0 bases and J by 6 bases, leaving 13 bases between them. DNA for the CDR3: TGCGCCAGCAGCTTGGACAGGGGAGGGAGCGAGCAGTACTTC. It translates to CASSLDRGGSEQYF. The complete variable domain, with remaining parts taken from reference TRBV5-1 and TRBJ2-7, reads KAGVTQTPRYLIKTRGQQVTLSCSPISGHRSVSWYQQTPGQGLQFLFEYFSETQRNKGNFPGRFSGRQFSNSRSEMNVSTLELGDSALYLCASSLDRGGSEQYFGPGTRLTVT.

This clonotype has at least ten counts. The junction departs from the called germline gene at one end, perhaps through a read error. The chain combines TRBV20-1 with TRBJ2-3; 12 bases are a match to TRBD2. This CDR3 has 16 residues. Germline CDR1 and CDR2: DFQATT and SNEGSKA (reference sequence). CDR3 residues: CSARDRGLAGTDAQYF. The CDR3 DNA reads TGCAGTGCTAGAGATCGCGGACTAGCGGGGACAGATGCGCAGTATTTT.

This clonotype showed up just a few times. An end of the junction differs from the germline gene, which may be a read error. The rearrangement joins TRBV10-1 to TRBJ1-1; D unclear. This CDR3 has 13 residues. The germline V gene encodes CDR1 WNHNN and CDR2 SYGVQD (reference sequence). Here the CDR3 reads CTSSVTGNTEAFF. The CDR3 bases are TGCACCAGCAGTGTGACGGGGAACACTGAAGCTTTCTTT.

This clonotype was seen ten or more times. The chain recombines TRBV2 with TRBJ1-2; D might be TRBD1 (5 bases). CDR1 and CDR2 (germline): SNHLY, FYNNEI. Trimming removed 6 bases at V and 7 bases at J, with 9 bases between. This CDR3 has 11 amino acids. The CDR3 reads CASRGGIGYTF. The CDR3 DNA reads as TGTGCCAGCAGGGGGGGGATTGGCTACACCTTC.

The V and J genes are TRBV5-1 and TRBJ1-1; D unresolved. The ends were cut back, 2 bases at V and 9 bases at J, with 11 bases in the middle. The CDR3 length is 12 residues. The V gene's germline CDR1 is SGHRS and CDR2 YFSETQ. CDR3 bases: TGCGCCAGCAGCTTACGTCCCAGTCAAGCTTTCTTT. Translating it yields CASSLRPSQAFF. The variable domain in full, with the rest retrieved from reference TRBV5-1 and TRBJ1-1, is KAGVTQTPRYLIKTRGQQVTLSCSPISGHRSVSWYQQTPGQGLQFLFEYFSETQRNKGNFPGRFSGRQFSNSRSEMNVSTLELGDSALYLCASSLRPSQAFFGQGTRLTVV.

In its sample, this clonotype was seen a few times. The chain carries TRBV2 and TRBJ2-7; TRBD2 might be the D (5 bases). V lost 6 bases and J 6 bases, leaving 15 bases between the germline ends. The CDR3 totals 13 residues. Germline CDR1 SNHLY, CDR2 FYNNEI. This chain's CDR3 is CASSASRRPEQYF. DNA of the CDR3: TGTGCCAGCAGCGCCTCTAGGAGGCCCGAGCAGTACTTC.

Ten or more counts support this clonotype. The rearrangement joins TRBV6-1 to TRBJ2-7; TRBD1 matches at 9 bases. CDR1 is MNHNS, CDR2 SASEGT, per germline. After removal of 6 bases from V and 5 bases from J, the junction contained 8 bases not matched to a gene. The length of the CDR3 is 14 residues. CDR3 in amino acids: CASRGGTGWNEQYF. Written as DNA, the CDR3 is TGTGCCAGCAGAGGAGGGACAGGGTGGAACGAGCAGTACTTC.

The CDR3 is CASNVRGEETQYF. CDR3 nucleotides: TGCGCCAGCAACGTCCGAGGAGAGGAGACCCAGTACTTC. The V gene is TRBV5-1, the J gene TRBJ2-5, with D uncertain. This CDR3 is built from 13 residues. CDR1 is SGHRS, CDR2 YFSETQ, per germline. The V end lost 6 bases, the J end lost 5 bases, and 14 bases lay between the germline ends.

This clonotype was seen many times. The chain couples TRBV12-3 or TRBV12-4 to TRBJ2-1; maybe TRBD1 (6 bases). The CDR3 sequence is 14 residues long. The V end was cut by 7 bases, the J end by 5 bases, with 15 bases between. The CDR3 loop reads CASTREQGNNEQFF. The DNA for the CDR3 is TGTGCCAGCACCCGGGAACAGGGTAACAATGAGCAGTTCTTC.

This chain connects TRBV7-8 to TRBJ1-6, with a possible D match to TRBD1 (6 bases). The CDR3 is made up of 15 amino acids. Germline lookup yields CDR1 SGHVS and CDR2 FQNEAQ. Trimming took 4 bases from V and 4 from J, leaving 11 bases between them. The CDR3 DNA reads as TGTGCCAGCAGCTATCGGACAGCTTATAATTCACCCCTCCACTTT. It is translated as CASSYRTAYNSPLHF.

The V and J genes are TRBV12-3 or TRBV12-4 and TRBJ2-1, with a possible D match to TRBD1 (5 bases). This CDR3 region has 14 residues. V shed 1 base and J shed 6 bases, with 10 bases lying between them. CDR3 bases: TGTGCCAGCAGTTTAGTCCCCGACAGCAATGAGCAGTTCTTC. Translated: CASSLVPDSNEQFF.

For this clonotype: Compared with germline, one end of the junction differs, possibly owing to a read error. As DNA, the CDR3 is TGTGCCAGCAGCCACCGTGGCGAGATCACAGATACGCAGTATTTT. Protein: CASSHRGEITDTQYF. This chain connects TRBV5-1 to TRBJ2-3; D unresolved. CDR1 is SGHRS, CDR2 YFSETQ, per germline. The CDR3 consists of 15 residues.

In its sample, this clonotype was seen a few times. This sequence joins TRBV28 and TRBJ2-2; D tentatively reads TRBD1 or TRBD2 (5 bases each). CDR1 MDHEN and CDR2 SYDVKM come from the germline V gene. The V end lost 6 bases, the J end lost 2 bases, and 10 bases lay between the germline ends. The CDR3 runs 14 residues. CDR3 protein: CASRGESNTGELFF. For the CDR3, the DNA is TGTGCCAGCAGAGGGGAGAGCAACACCGGGGAGCTGTTTTTT.

As DNA, the CDR3 is TGTGCCAGCAAAAATCCAGGCCCGAACACTGAAGCTTTCTTT. Encoded protein: CASKNPGPNTEAFF. The rearrangement links TRBV6-1 to TRBJ1-1; D not resolved. Germline V gives CDR1 MNHNS, CDR2 SASEGT. The CDR3 has 14 amino acids. V lost 7 bases and J lost 1, with 13 bases in between.

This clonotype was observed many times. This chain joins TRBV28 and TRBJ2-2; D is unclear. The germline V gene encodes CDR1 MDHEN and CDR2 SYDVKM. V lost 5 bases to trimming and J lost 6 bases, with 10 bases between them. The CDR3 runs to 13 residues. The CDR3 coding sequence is TGTGCCAGCAGTCCCTCCCGCGCCGGGGAGCTGTTTTTT. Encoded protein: CASSPSRAGELFF.

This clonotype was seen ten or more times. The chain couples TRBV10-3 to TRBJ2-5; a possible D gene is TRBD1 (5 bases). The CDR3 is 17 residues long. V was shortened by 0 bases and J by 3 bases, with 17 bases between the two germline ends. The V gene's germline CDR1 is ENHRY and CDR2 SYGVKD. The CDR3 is CAISESYDRLSEETQYF. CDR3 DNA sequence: TGTGCCATCAGTGAGTCGTACGACAGACTCTCGGAAGAGACCCAGTACTTC.

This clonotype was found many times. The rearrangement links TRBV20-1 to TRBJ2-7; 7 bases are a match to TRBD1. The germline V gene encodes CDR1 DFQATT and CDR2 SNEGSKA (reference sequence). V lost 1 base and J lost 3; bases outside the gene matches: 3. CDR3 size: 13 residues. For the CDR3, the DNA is TGCAGTGCTAGAGCCGGGACAGACTACGAGCAGTACTTC. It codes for CSARAGTDYEQYF.